The 4 T cell receptor beta chains below all came from one sample that was sequenced in a study of blood T cells in healthy people across ages. Then a second PCR, running roughly 7 to 11 cycles, was carried out with a sample-barcoded 5' primer and a J-beta primer mix. TCRdb processed the 5' RACE reads anew with MiXCR; each CDR3 protein has one entry. The sample consists of roughly 900,000 distinct CDR3 sequences, under 30% of them appearing once. Sequenced input: blood. These receptors all come from a woman older than 75 in good health.

This clonotype was observed at least ten times. This rearrangement joins TRBV7-2 to TRBJ2-3; unclear D gene. Germline loops: CDR1 SGHTA, CDR2 FQGNSA. This CDR3 is 12 amino acids long. Trimming took 5 bases from V and 3 from J, leaving 6 bases between them. This CDR3 reads CASSRITDTQYF. The CDR3 nucleotides are TGTGCCAGCAGCCGAATTACAGATACGCAGTATTTT.

This clonotype was seen a few times. The genes are TRBV9 and TRBJ1-1; D perhaps matches TRBD1 (6 bases). V dropped 4 bases and J dropped 1 base, with 11 bases sitting between them. The germline V gene has CDR1 SGDLS and CDR2 YYNGEE. The CDR3 sequence is 14 residues long. The chain's CDR3 is CASSPGHTNTEAFF. CDR3 in DNA: TGTGCCAGCAGCCCGGGACATACGAACACTGAAGCTTTCTTT. Filled out from reference TRBV9 and TRBJ1-1, the complete variable domain reads DSGVTQTPKHLITATGQRVTLRCSPRSGDLSVYWYQQSLDQGLQFLIQYYNGEERAKGNILERFSAQQFPDLHSELNLSSLELGDSALYFCASSPGHTNTEAFFGQGTRLTVV.

The V call is TRBV7-2, the J call TRBJ1-4; unclear D gene. Trimming removed 1 base at V and 5 bases at J, with 5 bases between. Germline CDR1 and CDR2: SGHTA and FQGNSA. The CDR3 totals 13 residues. CDR3 DNA: TGTGCCAGCAGCTTAGAGGGAAATGAAAAACTGTTTTTT. Its translation is CASSLEGNEKLFF. Full variable domain (outside the CDR3, taken from reference TRBV7-2 and TRBJ1-4): GAGVSQSPSNKVTEKGKDVELRCDPISGHTALYWYRQSLGQGLEFLIYFQGNSAPDKSGLPSDRFSAERTGGSVSTLTIQRTQQEDSAVYLCASSLEGNEKLFFGSGTQLSVL.

This clonotype has only a few counts. A much larger clone differs from this one at a single base, so this may be a read error. The chain links TRBV5-1 to TRBJ2-5; 8 bases agree with TRBD1. The germline V gene encodes CDR1 SGHRS and CDR2 YFSETQ. The CDR3 spans 15 residues. V was pared by 1 base and J by 11 bases, with 13 bases of the junction left unmatched. The CDR3 DNA reads as TGCGCCAGCAGCTTGAATGGCAGGGGGCAGAATGAGCAGTACTTC. Translating it yields CASSLNGRGQNEQYF. The complete variable domain, with remaining parts taken from reference TRBV5-1 and TRBJ2-5, reads KAGVTQTPRYLIKTRGQQVTLSCSPISGHRSVSWYQQTPGQGLQFLFEYFSETQRNKGNFPGRFSGRQFSNSRSEMNVSTLELGDSALYLCASSLNGRGQNEQYFGPGTRLLVL.